This T cell receptor (beta chain) was documented in a study of T cell changes during pregnancy in multiple sclerosis. The CDR3 spans 15 residues. Germline CDR1 reads SGHRS; CDR2 reads YFSETQ. The junction had 5 bases not matched to a gene; V was cut back by 5 bases and J by 8 bases. Measured with immunoSEQ multiplex PCR; TCRdb has only the in-frame clones, and not every one. This sample has fewer than 35,000 clones, with 90% found just once. The TCR sequence derives from a female donor in good health, enrolled as a control in a pregnancy study. The starting material was CD4+ T cells from peripheral blood mononuclear cells, obtained in the second trimester of pregnancy. The chain joins TRBV5-1 to TRBJ2-1, with TRBD2 matching over 15 bases. CDR3 in amino acids: CASRRTSGRGDEQFF. The DNA for the CDR3 is TGCGCCAGCAGAAGGACTAGCGGGAGGGGCGATGAGCAGTTCTTC.